These 21 T cell receptor beta chains came from one sample sequenced in a study of T cells after yellow fever vaccination. In TCRdb, the 5' RACE reads were re-called with MiXCR into one record per CDR3 protein. The profile shows hundreds of thousands of distinct CDR3 sequences, roughly an eighth of them singletons. The sequencing used PBMCs, collected on the day of the yellow fever booster vaccination. These receptors were obtained from a man aged 25-45 years who received the YFV17D yellow fever vaccine.

The V and J genes are TRBV5-1 and TRBJ2-1; TRBD2 aligns across 7 bases. Germline CDR1 SGHRS, CDR2 YFSETQ. This CDR3 is built from 16 residues. J was trimmed by 8 bases and V by 2 bases; bases with no gene match: 13. CDR3 DNA sequence: TGCGCCAGCAGCTTTGGGGCGGGAGTCATTGAGGATGAGCAGTTCTTC. Translation gives CASSFGAGVIEDEQFF.

This clonotype occurred a few times. This rearrangement joins TRBV7-2 to TRBJ2-7, with 7 nucleotides matching TRBD1. CDR3 length: 15 residues. The V and J ends lost 3 bases and 0 bases, in that order; junction bases with no gene match: 5. CDR1 SGHTA and CDR2 FQGNSA come from the germline V gene. The CDR3 sequence is CASSFDRVSSYEQYF. The DNA of the CDR3 is TGTGCCAGCAGCTTCGACAGGGTCAGCTCCTACGAGCAGTACTTC.

The genes are TRBV24-1 and TRBJ2-5; tentatively, D is TRBD2 (6 bases). The CDR3 is 16 amino acids. Germline V gene sequence: CDR1 KGHDR, CDR2 SFDVKD. Trimming took 0 bases from V and 3 from J, leaving 13 bases between them. The CDR3 nucleotides read TGTGCCACCAGTGATTTGCATGGGGGGAAAAAAGAGACCCAGTACTTC. It is translated as CATSDLHGGKKETQYF.

The chain links TRBV28 to TRBJ2-1; 15 positions match TRBD2. The CDR3 is 15 amino acids. J lost 9 bases, V lost 5 bases, and 5 bases had no gene match. CDR1 and CDR2 (germline): MDHEN, SYDVKM. The CDR3: CASSTRTSGRGEQFF. In nucleotides, the CDR3 is TGTGCCAGCAGTACAAGGACTAGCGGGAGGGGTGAGCAGTTCTTC.

The chain links TRBV12-3 or TRBV12-4 to TRBJ2-1, with D perhaps TRBD2 (6 bases). Deletions cut 2 bases from V and 9 bases from J, with 17 bases between. The CDR3 totals 15 residues. The chain's CDR3 is CASSLTLNSGAEQFF. As DNA, the CDR3 is TGTGCCAGCAGTTTAACTTTGAACTCGGGAGCTGAGCAGTTCTTC.

The V gene is TRBV15, the J gene TRBJ2-3; D perhaps matches TRBD2 (5 bases). In germline, CDR1 is LNHNV, CDR2 YYDKDF (reference sequence). Trimming removed 3 bases at V and 5 bases at J, with 18 bases between. The CDR3 runs to 16 residues. CDR3 in DNA: TGTGCCACCAGCAGGGTCATTGGCGGACTGGGAGATACGCAGTATTTT. Translated: CATSRVIGGLGDTQYF.

This clonotype has just a few counts. The chain has TRBV6-1 and TRBJ2-7, with 9 bases matching TRBD1. The CDR3 consists of 14 residues. J was trimmed by 2 bases and V by 8 bases; bases with no gene match: 7. Per germline, CDR1 MNHNS and CDR2 SASEGT. The CDR3 DNA reads as TGTGCCAGCGCTTCCGGGACAGGGCCCTACGAGCAGTACTTC. It yields the protein CASASGTGPYEQYF.

This clonotype was detected only a few times. The J gene is TRBJ2-1, the V gene TRBV5-1; 10 bases line up with TRBD2. The CDR3 loop spans 14 amino acids. CDR1 is SGHRS and CDR2 is YFSETQ in the germline V gene. V was pared by 4 bases and J by 6 bases, with 4 bases of the junction left unmatched. The CDR3 sequence: CASSPLAGFNEQFF. The CDR3 DNA is TGCGCCAGCAGCCCACTAGCGGGATTCAATGAGCAGTTCTTC.

This clonotype has only a few counts. The chain links TRBV2 to TRBJ2-1; 12 bases map to TRBD2. Trimming took 6 bases from V and 5 from J; bases not matched to a gene: 5. The CDR3 runs 15 residues. The germline V gene has CDR1 SNHLY and CDR2 FYNNEI. The CDR3, as DNA: TGTGCCAGCAGGCTAGCGGGAGGGCCTCACAATGAGCAGTTCTTC. This gives the protein CASRLAGGPHNEQFF.

The gene calls are TRBV5-8 and TRBJ1-2; unclear D gene. The V gene lost 0 bases and the J gene lost 0 bases, with 9 bases spanning the gap. This CDR3 spans 15 amino acids. The germline gives CDR1 SGHTS, CDR2 YDEGEE. DNA of the CDR3: TGTGCCAGCAGCTTGGCCTCCAACCCTAACTATGGCTACACCTTC. Amino acids: CASSLASNPNYGYTF.

This clonotype was seen a handful of times. V usage is TRBV6-1 and J usage is TRBJ1-2; unclear D gene. Germline loops: CDR1 MNHNS, CDR2 SASEGT. The CDR3 contains 14 residues. V was clipped by 6 bases and J by 0 bases, with 11 bases between them. The CDR3 DNA is TGTGCCAGCAGCCTTGCGCCAGCTAACTATGGCTACACCTTC. Translation: CASSLAPANYGYTF.

This clonotype has just a few counts. As DNA, the CDR3 is TGCGCCAGCAAGCTTGGAACAGGGAACACTGAAGCTTTCTTT. It translates to CASKLGTGNTEAFF. The V call is TRBV5-1, the J call TRBJ1-1, with D perhaps TRBD1 (5 bases). The V end lost 6 bases, the J end lost 1 base, and 13 bases lay between the germline ends. There are 14 residues in the CDR3. In germline, CDR1 is SGHRS, CDR2 YFSETQ.

In its sample, this clonotype was seen many times. This rearrangement joins TRBV7-3 to TRBJ2-5; D is ambiguous. Germline CDR1 SGHTA, CDR2 FQGTGA. V lost 0 bases, J lost 3 bases, and 11 bases lay in between. The CDR3 length is 15 residues. This CDR3 reads CASSLTSLGEETQYF. CDR3 coding DNA: TGTGCCAGCAGCTTAACCAGTTTGGGTGAAGAGACCCAGTACTTC.

The rearrangement links TRBV20-1 to TRBJ2-5, with TRBD1 matching over 9 bases. CDR1 and CDR2 (germline): DFQATT, SNEGSKA (reference sequence). The length of the CDR3 is 14 residues. J lost 5 bases, V lost 0 bases, and 4 bases had no gene match. CDR3 region: CSARDSGTGETQYF. The CDR3 nucleotides read TGCAGTGCTAGAGATTCCGGGACAGGGGAGACCCAGTACTTC.

The chain uses TRBV18 and TRBJ2-6; D possibly uses TRBD1 or TRBD2 (5 bases each). The V and J ends lost 6 bases and 2 bases respectively, with 17 bases between them. The CDR3 has 17 amino acids. In germline, CDR1 is KGHSH, CDR2 LQKENI. The CDR3 region has the DNA TGTGCCAGCTCCCCGGGACGGCTCCAGGCTGGGGCCAACGTCCTGACTTTC. Translated, it gives CASSPGRLQAGANVLTF.

This clonotype turned up a few times. The chain links TRBV20-1 to TRBJ1-1; D might be TRBD1 (5 bases). Deletions cut 3 bases from V and 4 bases from J, with 21 bases between. Germline values: CDR1 DFQATT, CDR2 SNEGSKA (reference sequence). CDR3 length: 16 residues. CDR3 amino acids: CSASPSGRGLATEAFF. CDR3 bases: TGCAGTGCTAGTCCAAGTGGGCGGGGGTTGGCCACTGAAGCTTTCTTT.

This clonotype was observed a few times. The rearrangement uses TRBV5-1 and TRBJ2-7, with D possibly matching TRBD1 (5 bases). The CDR3 is 12 residues long. The V end was cut by 6 bases, the J end by 4 bases, with 11 bases between. Germline V gene lookup returns CDR1 SGHRS and CDR2 YFSETQ. CDR3 DNA sequence: TGCGCCAGCATACTCCAGGGTTACGAGCAGTACTTC. Translation: CASILQGYEQYF.

V and J are TRBV6-1 and TRBJ2-5; D may correspond to TRBD1 or TRBD2 (6 bases each). Per the germline V gene, CDR1 is MNHNS and CDR2 is SASEGT. CDR3 length: 17 amino acids. With 0 bases removed from V and 5 bases from J, the gap between germline ends came to 19 bases. The CDR3 nucleotides read TGTGCCAGCAGTGAAGCGATTAGAGGGGGGATTGGGGAGACCCAGTACTTC. Its translation is CASSEAIRGGIGETQYF.

There are a few counts of this clonotype. V usage is TRBV12-3 or TRBV12-4 and J usage is TRBJ1-2; no clear D. CDR3 length equals 13 residues. V was shortened by 4 bases and J by 7 bases, with 13 bases between the two germline ends. Written as DNA, the CDR3 is TGTGCCAGCAGTTCCGGGAGCCGAGGTGGCTACACCTTC. It yields the protein CASSSGSRGGYTF.

The chain is built from TRBV5-6 and TRBJ2-2; no reliable D call. Germline loops: CDR1 SGHDT, CDR2 YYEEEE. There are 15 residues in the CDR3. V was pared by 4 bases and J by 1 base, with 11 bases between. The CDR3 DNA is TGTGCCAGCAGCCGAAATCCAGGGAACACCGGGGAGCTGTTTTTT. Encoded protein: CASSRNPGNTGELFF.

The rearrangement links TRBV28 to TRBJ1-6, with a possible D match to TRBD1 (6 bases). Germline CDR1 is MDHEN and CDR2 is SYDVKM. V was cut by 5 bases and J by 8 bases, with 16 bases left in between. The CDR3 has 15 residues. CDR3 bases: TGTGCCAGCAGTCCCCCAGCAGGGGTGCATTCACCCCTCCACTTT. Protein: CASSPPAGVHSPLHF.